The entry below gives a single T cell receptor (beta chain) sequence along with its context. Its antigen is as yet unknown. Germline V lookup: CDR1 SGHTS, CDR2 YDEGEE. The CDR3 totals 13 residues. The junction had 7 bases not matched to a gene; V was cut back by 5 bases and J by 9 bases. With 60 Vbeta and 13 Jbeta primers, the PCR was carried out. Original handling: In a later analysis, around 10 million of approximately 81 million unique beta chains occurred in at least two donors. Sequencing used immunoSEQ multiplex PCR; TCRdb keeps in-frame clones, though not all of them. V, J and clone size reflect that table, while D and trimming were determined from the DNA. The repertoire has roughly 200,000 clones, around four fifths of them found once; the top ten carry approximately 1.8%. The record originates from a study of cytomegalovirus exposure and HLA in healthy donors. Study-wide points: In a later analysis, several top co-occurrence clusters appeared linked to parvovirus B19, influenza, CMV and Epstein-Barr virus. In most subjects, TCR beta sequences reportedly gave accurate predictions of HLA-A and HLA-B alleles. CMV antigen specificity was confirmed in vitro for a few CMV-associated chains.

The sample consisted of PBMCs. This chain uses TRBV5-8 with TRBJ2-3; 9 bases agree with TRBD1. This TCR was sampled from a man aged 35 to 55 in good health and CMV-seropositive. The CDR3 region is CASSRTGVSTQYF. The CDR3 DNA is TGTGCCAGCAGTCGGACAGGGGTCTCGACGCAGTATTTT. Based on the CDR3 plus reference TRBV5-8 and TRBJ2-3, the full variable domain is EAGVTQSPTHLIKTRGQQATLRCSPISGHTSVYWYQQALGLGLQFLLWYDEGEERNRGNFPPRFSGRQFPNYSSELNVNALELEDSALYLCASSRTGVSTQYFGPGTRLTVL.